This TCR beta chain was documented in a study of shared clonotypes between healthy human individuals. The CDR3 has 15 amino acids. V was pared by 0 bases and J by 5 bases, with 8 bases between. CDR1 and CDR2 from the germline V gene are LNHNV and YYDKDF (reference sequence). Only in-frame clones appear in the TCRdb table, and some are missing; sequencing was by immunoSEQ multiplex PCR. The repertoire has millions of clones, more than 80% of them found once; the top ten carry 0.11% to 0.15%. This chain links TRBV15 with TRBJ1-6; maybe TRBD1 (5 bases). This sequence originates from a young man in good health. The sequenced material came from naive CD4+ T cells sorted from blood. The subset denotes: CD45RA+ positively selected. The CDR3 DNA reads as TGTGCCACCAGCAGAGATGGGACGGATAATTCACCCCTCCACTTT. Translating gives CATSRDGTDNSPLHF.